The 22 T cell receptor beta chains in this list originate from one sample, sequenced in a study of T cell repertoires in cytomegalovirus infection. TCRdb re-analysed the reads in MiXCR, keeping a single row per CDR3 protein. The sample carries approximately 910,000 distinct CDR3 sequences, roughly 30% recorded once. Their recognized antigens are unknown. The sequences come from cultured CD8+ T cells from PBMCs, collected from culture after CMV antigen stimulation. These receptors originate from a human donor in good health (CMV status not recorded). Some clones in this sample may be carry-over from other donors' samples.

The chain carries TRBV27 and TRBJ2-1; 7 positions agree with TRBD1. CDR1 and CDR2 from the germline V gene are MNHEY and SMNVEV (reference sequence). The junction had 13 bases not matched to a gene; V was cut back by 7 bases and J by 10 bases. This CDR3 has 14 amino acids. CDR3: CASIQAGGRGEQFF. The CDR3 nucleotides are TGTGCCAGCATCCAAGCAGGGGGTAGAGGGGAGCAGTTCTTC.

This sequence joins TRBV4-1 and TRBJ2-7, with 15 bases fitting TRBD2. V shed 5 bases, J shed 4 bases, and the junction held 6 bases outside the gene matches. Germline V gene sequence: CDR1 MGHRA, CDR2 YSYEKL. CDR3 length: 16 residues. The CDR3 DNA is TGCGCCAGCAGCATAGGGACTAGCGGGGGGATTTACGAGCAGTACTTC. This encodes CASSIGTSGGIYEQYF.

The chain carries TRBV4-1 and TRBJ2-2; 7 bases line up with TRBD2. Germline CDR1 MGHRA, CDR2 YSYEKL. The CDR3 length is 20 residues. V shed 0 bases, J shed 6 bases, and the junction held 19 bases outside the gene matches. CDR3 DNA: TGCGCCAGCAGCCAAGAAGGGCCTCTTAGCGGGTACGCGGGCGCCGGGGAGCTGTTTTTT. Encoded protein: CASSQEGPLSGYAGAGELFF.

This clonotype was seen more than once but under ten times. The V and J genes are TRBV12-3 or TRBV12-4 and TRBJ1-4; TRBD1 matches at 7 bases. The length of the CDR3 is 13 residues. The ends lost 2 bases at V and 7 bases at J; junction bases unmatched: 1. For the CDR3, the DNA is TGTGCCAGCAGTTTACCAGGGGGTGAAAAACTGTTTTTT. Translated, it gives CASSLPGGEKLFF.

In DNA form, the CDR3 reads TGTGCCAGCAGCTTGGGGGGTCGGGTTGAAGCTTTCTTT. Its protein product is CASSLGGRVEAFF. V and J are TRBV5-5 and TRBJ1-1; no reliable D call. Germline V gives CDR1 SGHKS, CDR2 YYEKEE (reference sequence). CDR3 length: 13 amino acids. Trimming pared 0 bases from V and 7 bases from J, leaving 10 bases between.

This rearrangement joins TRBV6-2 or TRBV6-3 to TRBJ1-2, with D hard to call. V lost 2 bases, J lost 8 bases, and 18 bases lay in between. Germline CDR1 and CDR2: MNHEY and SVGEGT. The CDR3 is made up of 15 amino acids. The CDR3 is CASSYISDALRGYTF. In DNA form, the CDR3 reads TGTGCCAGCAGTTACATTTCGGACGCTCTTAGGGGCTACACCTTC.

This clonotype was recorded at least ten times. V gene TRBV7-2 combines with J gene TRBJ2-5; the D gene is possibly TRBD2 (5 bases). The CDR3 totals 14 residues. In germline, CDR1 is SGHTA, CDR2 FQGNSA. The V end lost 2 bases, the J end lost 1 base, and 8 bases lay between the germline ends. CDR3 amino acids: CASSLWRSQETQYF. The CDR3 bases are TGTGCCAGCAGCTTATGGAGGAGCCAAGAGACCCAGTACTTC. The entire variable domain, with the rest obtained from reference TRBV7-2 and TRBJ2-5, is as follows: GAGVSQSPSNKVTEKGKDVELRCDPISGHTALYWYRQSLGQGLEFLIYFQGNSAPDKSGLPSDRFSAERTGGSVSTLTIQRTQQEDSAVYLCASSLWRSQETQYFGPGTRLLVL.

The chain links TRBV2 to TRBJ2-7; 12 bases agree with TRBD2. J gave up 4 bases and V 11 bases, and 12 bases lay outside the gene matches. Germline lookup yields CDR1 SNHLY and CDR2 FYNNEI. The CDR3 is 15 amino acids. In DNA, the CDR3 is TGTGCCGTTATCCAGGCTAGCGGGGGGGCATACGAGCAGTACTTC. This translates into CAVIQASGGAYEQYF.

This clonotype was detected a few times. The gene calls are TRBV7-6 and TRBJ2-5; D could derive from TRBD1 or TRBD2 (5 bases each). The CDR3 has 15 residues. V lost 5 bases and J 0 bases, leaving 13 bases between the germline ends. Germline CDR1 reads SGHVS; CDR2 reads FNYEAQ. The CDR3 region is CASSHRGVNQETQYF. CDR3 sequence (DNA): TGTGCCAGCAGCCATCGGGGCGTGAACCAAGAGACCCAGTACTTC.

This clonotype was recorded at least ten times. The chain uses TRBV25-1 and TRBJ1-1; 9 bases match TRBD1. The V gene's germline CDR1 is MGHDK and CDR2 SYGVNS. V dropped 6 bases and J dropped 5; count of bases not matched to a gene: 1. The CDR3 covers 12 residues. The chain's CDR3 is CASSDRGTEAFF. CDR3 bases: TGTGCCAGCAGCGACAGGGGGACTGAAGCTTTCTTT.

Turning to this clonotype: The germline gene is not matched at one end of the junction; a read error may be the cause. The genes are TRBV12-3 or TRBV12-4 and TRBJ1-4, with D perhaps TRBD1 (5 bases). This CDR3 comprises 15 residues. The CDR3 DNA reads as TGTGCCAACAGTGCCTTGGGGGGAGCTAATGAAAAACTGTTTTTT. Amino acids: CANSALGGANEKLFF.

CDR3 residues: CASSLAQREDEQFF. The CDR3 coding sequence is TGTGCCAGCAGTTTAGCCCAGAGAGAGGATGAGCAGTTCTTC. V gene TRBV12-3 or TRBV12-4 combines with J gene TRBJ2-1; D gene ambiguous. This CDR3 region has 14 residues. V was clipped by 0 bases and J by 8 bases, with 11 bases between them.

The chain is built from TRBV6-1 and TRBJ2-7, with D possibly called TRBD1 or TRBD2 (5 bases each). Germline CDR1 is MNHNS and CDR2 is SASEGT. The V gene lost 1 base and the J gene lost 7 bases, with 11 bases spanning the gap. The CDR3 extends over 13 amino acids. This CDR3 reads CASSEGGTREQYF. The DNA for the CDR3 is TGTGCCAGCAGTGAAGGGGGGACGCGAGAGCAGTACTTC.

The chain recombines TRBV15 with TRBJ2-3; perhaps TRBD1 as D (5 bases). The CDR3 loop spans 15 amino acids. Germline V gene sequence: CDR1 LNHNV, CDR2 YYDKDF (reference sequence). V lost 0 bases and J 5 bases, leaving 12 bases between the germline ends. CDR3 nucleotides: TGTGCCACCAGCAGAGATGTACAGGTCGGAGATACGCAGTATTTT. It translates to CATSRDVQVGDTQYF.

The chain employs TRBV9 and TRBJ2-3; 8 bases fit TRBD1. CDR3 size: 15 residues. CDR1 is SGDLS and CDR2 is YYNGEE in the germline V gene. J lost 3 bases, V lost 4 bases, and 7 bases had no gene match. The CDR3 spells CASSPPGQVTDTQYF. The CDR3 DNA follows: TGTGCCAGCAGCCCTCCGGGACAGGTGACAGATACGCAGTATTTT.

V is TRBV14 and J is TRBJ2-7, with 9 bases aligning to TRBD1. Looked up from germline, CDR1 is SGHDN and CDR2 is FVKESK. The CDR3 has 13 amino acids. J gave up 5 bases and V 7 bases, and 6 bases lay outside the gene matches. The CDR3 loop reads CASNRDRVHEQYF. In DNA, the CDR3 is TGTGCCAGCAACCGGGACAGGGTCCACGAGCAGTACTTC.

This chain links TRBV6-2 or TRBV6-3 with TRBJ2-5, with 7 bases identical to TRBD2. This CDR3 region has 15 residues. The germline gives CDR1 MNHEY, CDR2 SVGEGT. Trimming cost V 7 bases and J 7 bases; bases outside gene matches: 15. The CDR3 DNA sequence: TGTGCCAGCAACCTGGGGACTACCCATCGGGGGACCCAGTACTTC. It yields the protein CASNLGTTHRGTQYF.

In this sample, this clonotype turned up a few times. J is TRBJ2-7 and V is TRBV6-5; 7 bases fit TRBD1. V was clipped by 2 bases and J by 2 bases; unmatched bases: 6. The CDR3 has 15 amino acids. The V gene's germline CDR1 is MNHEY and CDR2 SVGAGI. The chain's CDR3 is CASSYDREIPYEQYF. Written as DNA, the CDR3 is TGTGCCAGCAGTTACGACAGGGAAATTCCCTACGAGCAGTACTTC.

The genes are TRBV6-2 or TRBV6-3 and TRBJ1-5; 8 bases fit TRBD1. Trimming removed 6 bases from V and 4 bases from J; junction bases left unmatched: 14. This CDR3 is 17 amino acids long. CDR1 MNHEY and CDR2 SVGEGT come from the germline V gene. CDR3 protein: CASRSILGQGGNQPQHF. The CDR3 nucleotides read TGTGCCAGCAGATCAATACTCGGACAGGGCGGTAATCAGCCCCAGCATTTT.

The chain couples TRBV7-6 to TRBJ1-4; D perhaps matches TRBD1 (6 bases). The germline V gene encodes CDR1 SGHVS and CDR2 FNYEAQ. Trimming took off 8 bases at V and 8 bases at J, with 15 bases between the two ends. This CDR3 is built from 13 residues. The CDR3 nucleotides are TGTGCCAGCTGCGGGGACATCTACGAAAAACTGTTTTTT. Encoded protein: CASCGDIYEKLFF.

This clonotype was found a few times. The chain combines TRBV11-3 with TRBJ2-1; D is undetermined. The V and J ends lost 0 bases and 2 bases respectively, with 14 bases between them. In germline, CDR1 is SGHNT, CDR2 YENEEA. The CDR3 loop spans 17 amino acids. The CDR3 here is CASSLDHRNRAYNEQFF. DNA of the CDR3: TGTGCCAGCAGCTTAGATCATAGGAACCGAGCCTACAATGAGCAGTTCTTC. Together with reference TRBV11-3 and TRBJ2-1, the CDR3 gives the full variable domain: EAGVVQSPRYKIIEKKQPVAFWCNPISGHNTLYWYLQNLGQGPELLIRYENEEAVDDSQLPKDRFSAERLKGVDSTLKIQPAELGDSAVYLCASSLDHRNRAYNEQFFGPGTRLTVL.

This clonotype was recorded many times. The genes are TRBV20-1 and TRBJ1-4, with D uncertain. Trimming pared 2 bases from V and 4 bases from J, leaving 5 bases between. The CDR3 is 12 residues long. From germline, CDR1 is DFQATT and CDR2 SNEGSKA (reference sequence). The CDR3: CSARQFNEKLFF. The CDR3 DNA is TGCAGTGCTAGACAGTTTAATGAAAAACTGTTTTTT.